This T cell receptor (beta chain) came from a study of metastatic and nonmetastatic thyroid tumors. The germline gives CDR1 DFQATT, CDR2 SNEGSKA (reference sequence). The ends lost 0 bases at V and 0 bases at J; junction bases unmatched: 3. This CDR3 is 15 amino acids long. The entire patient cohort was treatment-naive prior to thyroid surgery. TCRdb re-called the PCR reads with MiXCR. The sample lists tens of thousands of clones, 25% to 30% occurring once. The sequence was obtained from a female donor with papillary thyroid cancer or a benign thyroid nodule (not recorded which). Some clones in this sample may be carry-over from other donors' samples. The chain uses TRBV20-1 and TRBJ2-3; 7 bases line up with TRBD2. The sample taken for sequencing was blood. The CDR3 DNA is TGCAGTGCTAGAGACATTAGCGGGAGCACAGATACGCAGTATTTT. Protein product: CSARDISGSTDTQYF.